This T cell receptor (beta chain) emerged from a study of OX40 agonist ivuxolimab in advanced cancers. Generated by immunoSEQ multiplex PCR, the TCRdb table keeps only in-frame clones and is missing some. The sample consists of approximately 50,000 clones, 87% of them appearing once. The germline V gene encodes CDR1 SNHLY and CDR2 FYNNEI. V lost 8 bases to trimming and J lost 3 bases, with 12 bases between them. The CDR3 spans 13 residues. The origin of this receptor is an adult with an advanced solid tumor such as melanoma, head and neck, liver or kidney cancer. The material sequenced was CD4+ or CD8+ T cells sorted from blood, taken in a trial of the OX40 agonist ivuxolimab. V and J are TRBV2 and TRBJ2-3, with D perhaps TRBD1 (5 bases). CDR3 protein: CASVEGATDTQYF. CDR3 DNA: TGTGCCAGCGTGGAAGGGGCAACAGATACGCAGTATTTT.